The present T cell receptor beta chain was sequenced within a study of vaccination effects on CD4 cells after COVID-19. Notes on this clone: No antigen is known for it.

The germline CDR1 and CDR2 sequences are MNHEY and SVGAGI. Trimming cost V 6 bases and J 5 bases; bases outside gene matches: 6. The length of the CDR3 is 14 residues. Expansion of antigen-specific CD4+ T cells with viral peptide pools was carried out by the ViraFEST assay before sequencing. Following 10 days of culture, CD4+ T cells were isolated. In the vaccine recipients, nucleocapsid antibodies were negative and there was no prior SARS-CoV-2 infection. The data were produced by immunoSEQ multiplex PCR, yet TCRdb's version contains in-frame clones alone and is incomplete. The sample gives about 24,000 clones, about two thirds of which show up once; roughly 3.5% is in the top ten.

The chain employs TRBV6-5 and TRBJ2-3; 9 bases fit TRBD2. The sample was CD4+ T cells from PBMCs cultured with SARS-CoV-2 spike peptides, taken before COVID-19 vaccination. This receptor was obtained from a human donor who received a COVID-19 vaccine. CDR3 DNA sequence: TGTGCCAGCAGACCTAGCGGGGCTCAAGATACGCAGTATTTT. It translates to CASRPSGAQDTQYF.